Detailed here is one T cell receptor (beta chain). The data are from a study of T cells in Graves' hyperthyroidism and ophthalmopathy. V lost 4 bases and J 6 bases, leaving 16 bases between the germline ends. CDR1 and CDR2 from the germline V gene are LNHDA and SQIVND (reference sequence). This CDR3 region has 14 residues. TCR beta CDR3 regions were amplified from RNA. HTBI primers were employed in a first-round RT-PCR of the TCR CDR3. TCRdb used MiXCR to reprocess the multiplex PCR reads, holding one entry per CDR3 protein. The sample carries 300,000 to 500,000 distinct CDR3 sequences, about an eighth recorded once.

This chain connects TRBV19 to TRBJ2-7, with D possibly matching TRBD1 (6 bases). Sequenced: blood. The sequence came from a man aged 45 to 65 with Graves' ophthalmopathy. The CDR3 DNA reads TGTGCCAGTAGTAGGACAGATTATGTCTCCGAGCAGTACTTC. This codes for CASSRTDYVSEQYF.